The sequence of this T cell receptor (beta chain) was determined in a study of T cell responses to AZD1222 COVID-19 vaccine. Study findings and constraints: Donors were mostly white British, more females; clonal diversity possibly underestimated.

Libraries were prepared by immunoSEQ multiplex PCR; TCRdb keeps only in-frame clonotypes and omits some of them. The sample holds roughly 99,000 clones, roughly 90% seen once. CDR1 is ENHRY, CDR2 SYGVKD, per germline. The V gene lost 2 bases and the J gene lost 0 bases, with 8 bases spanning the gap. This CDR3 spans 15 amino acids. A remark on this clone: The antigen is undetermined.

The genes are TRBV10-3 and TRBJ1-3; no clear D gene. This clonotype originated in an adult who received the AZD1222 COVID-19 vaccine. The sample in question was peripheral blood, obtained 28 days after the second AZD1222 dose. The CDR3 DNA sequence: TGTGCCATCAGTGAGAGGAGGATCTCTGGAAACACCATATATTTT. Its protein product is CAISERRISGNTIYF.